This is a list of T cell receptor beta chains from one sample in a study of control samples from healthy donors and cancer patients. TCRdb keeps only in-frame clones here, not all; method: immunoSEQ multiplex PCR. Of 100,000 to 150,000 clones listed, roughly 86% are singletons. Specimen: blood. These TCRs come from a man aged 60-69 years in good health. The CDR3 runs from the conserved cysteine through the conserved F or W. The D gene is left open where the match is weak. Expanded clones get a size class; other rows say once, few or many, or leave the size out.

clone_size j_call d_call v_call cdr3_length cdr3_nt cdr3_aa
- TRBJ2-3 TRBD1 TRBV27 15 TGTGCCAGCAGTTTTGACAGGGGGCCTACAGATACGCAGTATTTT CASSFDRGPTDTQYF
- TRBJ2-3 - TRBV3-1/TRBV3-2 16 TGTGCCAGCAGCCTGGACCACCTCCAGCTCACAGATACGCAGTATTTT CASSLDHLQLTDTQYF
- TRBJ2-1 - TRBV28 12 TGTGCCAGCACCCCGAGTTGGCGTGAGCAGTTCTTC CASTPSWREQFF
- TRBJ2-7 TRBD1 TRBV6-1 15 TGTGCCAGCAGTGAAGCCGGGACAGGGCGTTACGAGCAGTACTTC CASSEAGTGRYEQYF
few TRBJ2-7 TRBD1 TRBV6-6 15 TGTGCCAGCAGTAACCCGAGACAGGGGCTCGACGAGCAGTACTTC CASSNPRQGLDEQYF
- TRBJ1-2 - TRBV7-2 14 TGTGCCAGCAGCTTAGTATCTGCAGGTGATGGCTACACCTTC CASSLVSAGDGYTF
- TRBJ2-5 - TRBV5-1 14 TGCGCCAGCAGCTGGAGGGGGGGAGGAGAGACCCAGTACTTC CASSWRGGGETQYF
- TRBJ2-7 TRBD2 TRBV27 15 TGTGCCAGCAAACTTCAGCGGGGGGTTGGCTACGAGCAGTACTTC CASKLQRGVGYEQYF
- TRBJ1-4 - TRBV7-2 15 TGTGCCAGCAGCTTAGCGCAGGCAGGGACGCGAAAACTGTTTTTT CASSLAQAGTRKLFF
- TRBJ2-2 TRBD2 TRBV18 17 TGTGCCAGCTCACCACCTCTCCTAGCGGGCGGCACCGGGGAGCTGTTTTTT CASSPPLLAGGTGELFF
few TRBJ1-1 - TRBV3-1/TRBV3-2 13 TGTGCCAGCAGCCTGGGACAGAACACTGAAGCTTTCTTT CASSLGQNTEAFF
- TRBJ2-7 - TRBV3-1/TRBV3-2 14 TGTGCCAGCAGCCAAGGGACTCTCTCCTACGAGCAGTACTTC CASSQGTLSYEQYF
- TRBJ2-3 - TRBV3-1/TRBV3-2 18 TGTGCCAGCAGTCGCTCGACGTCAGGGACGGGATCCACAGATACGCAGTATTTT CASSRSTSGTGSTDTQYF
- TRBJ1-5 - TRBV6-5 15 TGTGCCAGCAGTCGTACCGACGGGGTCGGTCAGCCCCAGCATTTT CASSRTDGVGQPQHF
- TRBJ2-3 TRBD2 TRBV29-1 17 TGCAGCGTTGACACGACCCCAGCGGGGGGGCGTACAGATACGCAGTATTTT CSVDTTPAGGRTDTQYF
- TRBJ2-5 TRBD1 TRBV19 15 TGTGCCAGTAGTGGGACCGGGACAGGGGAAGAGACCCAGTACTTC CASSGTGTGEETQYF
- TRBJ2-1 - TRBV5-4 13 TGTGCCAGCAGCTTATTGACCGACAATGAGCAGTTCTTC CASSLLTDNEQFF
few TRBJ1-3 - TRBV30 14 TGTGCCTGGAAGGGGAAAAGGACTGGAAACACCATATATTTT CAWKGKRTGNTIYF
- TRBJ1-5 - TRBV6-6 12 TGTGCCAGCCGATCGTCCTCTCTACCCCAGCATTTT CASRSSSLPQHF
- TRBJ2-5 - TRBV7-8 13 TGTGCCAGCAGCTCCCGTGGACAAGAGACCCAGTACTTC CASSSRGQETQYF
- TRBJ1-5 - TRBV6-1 14 TGTGCCAGCAGTGAAGGTTGGGAAGGTCAGCCCCAGCATTTT CASSEGWEGQPQHF
- TRBJ2-2 - TRBV19 16 TGTGCCAGTAGTATCAGGACAGCTATAGTCACCGGGGAGCTGTTTTTT CASSIRTAIVTGELFF
few TRBJ1-2 - TRBV11-2 11 TGTGCCAGCAGCCCTGGCTATGGCTACACCTTC CASSPGYGYTF
- TRBJ2-3 TRBD2 TRBV5-1 18 TGCGCCAGCAGCGACGGACTAGCGGGGGGCGCTAGCACAGATACGCAGTATTTT CASSDGLAGGASTDTQYF
- TRBJ2-7 TRBD1 TRBV27 15 TGTGCCAGCAGTTACTATACAGGGGGCTCTTACGAGCAGTACTTC CASSYYTGGSYEQYF
- TRBJ2-6 - TRBV4-3 16 TGCGCCAGCAGCCAAACAGGACCCTCTGGGGCCAACGTCCTGACTTTC CASSQTGPSGANVLTF
- TRBJ1-6 - TRBV19 14 TGTGCCACCCAGGAGAGGGGCCTTAATTCACCCCTCCACTTT CATQERGLNSPLHF
- TRBJ1-2 - TRBV6-5 15 TGTGCCAGCAGTTACTCGAGCAGTTCGAACTATGGCTACACCTTC CASSYSSSSNYGYTF
- TRBJ1-1 - TRBV28 14 TGTGCCTGGCGACCCTCAGGGGCTTACACTGAAGCTTTCTTT CAWRPSGAYTEAFF
- TRBJ1-2 - TRBV11-2 18 TGTGCCAGCAGCTTAGAGGAACCCCGGGGCCAGGGAACCTATGGCTACACCTTC CASSLEEPRGQGTYGYTF
- TRBJ1-6 - TRBV5-1 15 TGCGCCAGCAGCTTGAGGCCCGAGGTGGATTCACCCCTCCACTTT CASSLRPEVDSPLHF
- TRBJ2-7 TRBD1 TRBV4-1 19 TGCGCCAGCAGCCAAGATCCGGGACAGGGGGCCCTAAGCTCCTACGAGCAGTACTTC CASSQDPGQGALSSYEQYF
- TRBJ2-3 - TRBV11-3 14 TGTGCCAGCAGCGCGGACTCTTGGCCAGATACGCAGTATTTT CASSADSWPDTQYF
- TRBJ2-1 - TRBV28 11 TGTGCCAGCAGTGAAAGGGTCGAGCAGTTCTTC CASSERVEQFF
- TRBJ1-4 - TRBV6-1 15 TGTGCCAGCAAGGGTCTTACTACAACTAATGAAAAACTGTTTTTT CASKGLTTTNEKLFF
- TRBJ1-1 - TRBV4-1 14 TGCGCCAGCAGCCAGGCCGGGACACACACTGAAGCTTTCTTT CASSQAGTHTEAFF